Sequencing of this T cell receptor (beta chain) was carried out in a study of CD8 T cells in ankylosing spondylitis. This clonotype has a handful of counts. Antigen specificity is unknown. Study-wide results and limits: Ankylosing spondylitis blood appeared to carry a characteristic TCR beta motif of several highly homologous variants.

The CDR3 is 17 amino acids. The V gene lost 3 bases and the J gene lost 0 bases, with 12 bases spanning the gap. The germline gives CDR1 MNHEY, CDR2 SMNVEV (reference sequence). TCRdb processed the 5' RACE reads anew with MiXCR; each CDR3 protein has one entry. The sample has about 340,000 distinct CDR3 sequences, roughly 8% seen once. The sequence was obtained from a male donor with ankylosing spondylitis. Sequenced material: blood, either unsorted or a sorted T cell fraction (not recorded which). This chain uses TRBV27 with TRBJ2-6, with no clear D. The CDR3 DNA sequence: TGTGCCAGCAGTTTGTCGGTCGGCTACTCTGGGGCCAACGTCCTGACTTTC. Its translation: CASSLSVGYSGANVLTF.